This T cell receptor (beta chain) was documented in a study of PD-1 blockade in classical Hodgkin lymphoma. In regard to this clone: The antigen is not known.

All trial patients relapsed after autologous stem cell transplantation. Method: immunoSEQ multiplex PCR; TCRdb's copy keeps in-frame clones and lacks some. This sample has 55,000 to 80,000 clones; about 92% occur once, and the top ten carry roughly 8%. Findings and limits, study-wide: The authors excluded patients who started nivolumab under 1 year after ASCT.

This sequence was found in a human donor with classical Hodgkin lymphoma. Sequencing used peripheral blood mononuclear cells (PBMCs), obtained at baseline.

The CDR3 DNA is TGTGCCAGCAGTGAAATTGGCCCGACAATGGACTACAATGAGCAGTTCTTC. This sequence encodes CASSEIGPTMDYNEQFF. The J gene is TRBJ2-1, the V gene TRBV6-1; no clear D gene. Germline values: CDR1 MNHNS, CDR2 SASEGT. V was pared by 2 bases and J by 3 bases, with 17 bases between. The CDR3 is 17 amino acids.